The rows below give T cell receptor beta chains drawn from one sample of a study of chemoradiotherapy in HPV16-positive cancers. The protocol was immunoSEQ multiplex PCR, while the TCRdb copy is restricted to in-frame clones and leaves out a portion. The table shows hundreds of clones, with around four fifths occurring only once. Source: tumor tissue, taken from a patient who underwent chemoradiotherapy. The receptors stem from a human donor with HPV-associated anogenital cancer. Each CDR3 is given with its conserved first and last residue. The order of the fields is D gene, V gene, J gene, clone size, CDR3 protein, CDR3 DNA. A D gene is named only where the DNA matches it firmly. Clone size is stated in some rows and not others, as once, few, many or a class when expanded.

d_call: -
v_call: TRBV6-1
j_call: TRBJ1-1
clone_size: -
cdr3_aa: CASSDEGTGEAFF
cdr3_nt: TGTGCCAGCAGTGACGAGGGGACCGGTGAAGCTTTCTTT

d_call: TRBD1
v_call: TRBV7-8
j_call: TRBJ1-3
clone_size: -
cdr3_aa: CASSPFGTGGNTIYF
cdr3_nt: TGTGCCAGCAGCCCCTTTGGGACAGGTGGAAACACCATATATTTT

d_call: -
v_call: TRBV6-5
j_call: TRBJ2-7
clone_size: -
cdr3_aa: CASSYSGDMNSYEQYF
cdr3_nt: TGTGCCAGCAGTTACTCGGGGGACATGAACTCCTACGAGCAGTACTTC

d_call: -
v_call: TRBV11-2
j_call: TRBJ1-1
clone_size: few
cdr3_aa: CASSPGNTEAFF
cdr3_nt: TGTGCCAGCAGTCCGGGCAACACTGAAGCTTTCTTT

d_call: -
v_call: TRBV19
j_call: TRBJ1-2
clone_size: -
cdr3_aa: CASSIAGELGYTF
cdr3_nt: TGTGCCAGTAGTATAGCCGGGGAGCTTGGCTACACCTTC

d_call: -
v_call: TRBV13
j_call: TRBJ2-7
clone_size: few
cdr3_aa: CASSPRGREYEQYF
cdr3_nt: TGTGCCAGCAGCCCTCGGGGGCGCGAGTACGAGCAGTACTTC

d_call: -
v_call: TRBV30
j_call: TRBJ1-3
clone_size: -
cdr3_aa: CACDRNPGNTIYF
cdr3_nt: TGTGCCTGCGACAGGAATCCTGGAAACACCATATATTTT

d_call: -
v_call: TRBV7-2
j_call: TRBJ2-7
clone_size: -
cdr3_aa: CASSSPYDSYEQYF
cdr3_nt: TGTGCCAGCAGCTCCCCTTACGATTCCTACGAGCAGTACTTC

d_call: TRBD2
v_call: TRBV29-1
j_call: TRBJ2-1
clone_size: -
cdr3_aa: CSVGDGGNEQFF
cdr3_nt: TGCAGCGTTGGGGACGGGGGGAATGAGCAGTTCTTC

d_call: TRBD2
v_call: TRBV27
j_call: TRBJ2-1
clone_size: -
cdr3_aa: CASRGGGRGNEQFF
cdr3_nt: TGTGCCAGCAGGGGCGGCGGGAGGGGGAATGAGCAGTTCTTC

d_call: -
v_call: TRBV7-9
j_call: TRBJ2-5
clone_size: -
cdr3_aa: CASSLGHQETQYF
cdr3_nt: TGTGCCAGCAGCTTGGGCCACCAAGAGACCCAGTACTTC

d_call: -
v_call: TRBV5-8
j_call: TRBJ2-1
clone_size: once
cdr3_aa: CASSRGLGREQFF
cdr3_nt: TGTGCCAGCAGCCGTGGGTTGGGGCGTGAGCAGTTCTTC

d_call: -
v_call: TRBV6-1
j_call: TRBJ2-5
clone_size: -
cdr3_aa: CASIRIRGETQYF
cdr3_nt: TGTGCCAGCATTAGGATCAGGGGTGAGACCCAGTACTTC

d_call: -
v_call: TRBV7-2
j_call: TRBJ1-1
clone_size: -
cdr3_aa: CASGVNTEAFF
cdr3_nt: TGTGCCAGCGGGGTGAACACTGAAGCTTTCTTT

d_call: -
v_call: TRBV15
j_call: TRBJ2-5
clone_size: -
cdr3_aa: CATSRGPGREETQYF
cdr3_nt: TGTGCCACCAGCAGAGGCCCGGGCAGGGAGGAGACCCAGTACTTC

d_call: -
v_call: TRBV12-2
j_call: TRBJ2-3
clone_size: -
cdr3_aa: CASRPVSDTQYF
cdr3_nt: TGTGCAAGTCGCCCGGTCTCAGATACGCAGTATTTT

d_call: -
v_call: TRBV5-4
j_call: TRBJ1-1
clone_size: -
cdr3_aa: CASSFQSQMTTFF
cdr3_nt: TGTGCCAGCTCGTTCCAATCGCAGATGACAACTTTCTTT

d_call: -
v_call: TRBV9
j_call: TRBJ2-5
clone_size: -
cdr3_aa: CASSSEGETQYF
cdr3_nt: TGTGCCAGCAGCTCTGAAGGAGAGACCCAGTACTTC

d_call: -
v_call: TRBV5-1
j_call: TRBJ2-6
clone_size: few
cdr3_aa: CASSFEGPGANVLTF
cdr3_nt: TGCGCCAGCAGCTTCGAGGGTCCTGGGGCCAACGTCCTGACTTTC

d_call: -
v_call: TRBV7-2
j_call: TRBJ2-3
clone_size: -
cdr3_aa: CASSLARDYTQYF
cdr3_nt: TGTGCCAGCAGCTTAGCCAGGGATTATACGCAGTATTTT

d_call: TRBD1
v_call: TRBV6-1
j_call: TRBJ1-6
clone_size: -
cdr3_aa: CASSRDSDSPLHF
cdr3_nt: TGTGCCAGCAGCCGGGACAGTGATTCACCCCTCCACTTT

d_call: -
v_call: TRBV11-3
j_call: TRBJ1-1
clone_size: -
cdr3_aa: CASTPRGSNTEAFF
cdr3_nt: TGTGCCAGCACCCCTAGGGGGTCGAACACTGAAGCTTTCTTT

d_call: -
v_call: TRBV6-5
j_call: TRBJ1-1
clone_size: -
cdr3_aa: CASSLNRAAAEAFF
cdr3_nt: TGTGCCAGCAGCCTGAACAGGGCCGCCGCTGAAGCTTTCTTT

d_call: -
v_call: TRBV30
j_call: TRBJ1-2
clone_size: once
cdr3_aa: CAFGVEGSYTF
cdr3_nt: TGTGCCTTTGGAGTAGAGGGCAGCTACACCTTC

d_call: -
v_call: TRBV4-1
j_call: TRBJ1-1
clone_size: once
cdr3_aa: CASRGGTRAEAFF
cdr3_nt: TGCGCCAGCAGAGGGGGGACAAGGGCCGAAGCTTTCTTT

d_call: -
v_call: TRBV16
j_call: TRBJ1-3
clone_size: -
cdr3_aa: CASSTQMFGNTIYF
cdr3_nt: TGTGCCAGCAGCACACAGATGTTTGGAAACACCATATATTTT

d_call: -
v_call: TRBV7-6
j_call: TRBJ1-1
clone_size: -
cdr3_aa: CASSLVNTEAFF
cdr3_nt: TGTGCCAGCAGCTTAGTGAACACTGAAGCTTTCTTT

d_call: -
v_call: TRBV5-4
j_call: TRBJ2-5
clone_size: -
cdr3_aa: CASSPDTPTPREDQETQYF
cdr3_nt: TGTGCCAGCAGCCCGGACACTCCCACCCCCAGAGAGGACCAAGAGACCCAGTACTTC

d_call: TRBD2
v_call: TRBV7-3
j_call: TRBJ2-3
clone_size: -
cdr3_aa: CASSLGGGASEQYF
cdr3_nt: TGTGCCAGCAGCTTAGGCGGGGGGGCCTCCGAGCAGTATTTT

d_call: -
v_call: TRBV29-1
j_call: TRBJ2-1
clone_size: -
cdr3_aa: CSVGGLEQFF
cdr3_nt: TGCAGCGTTGGCGGGCTTGAGCAGTTCTTC

d_call: -
v_call: TRBV2
j_call: TRBJ2-7
clone_size: -
cdr3_aa: CASSERGYEQYF
cdr3_nt: TGTGCCAGCAGTGAGCGGGGCTACGAGCAGTACTTC

d_call: -
v_call: TRBV30
j_call: TRBJ1-2
clone_size: -
cdr3_aa: CARQPIGVNYGYTF
cdr3_nt: TGTGCCCGGCAGCCTATAGGAGTTAACTATGGCTACACCTTC

d_call: -
v_call: TRBV7-9
j_call: TRBJ1-6
clone_size: -
cdr3_aa: CASSLQQNSPLHF
cdr3_nt: TGTGCCAGCAGCTTACAGCAGAATTCACCCCTCCACTTT

d_call: -
v_call: TRBV19
j_call: TRBJ1-1
clone_size: -
cdr3_aa: CASTPSEGRGTEAFF
cdr3_nt: TGTGCCAGTACCCCCTCGGAGGGGCGGGGGACTGAAGCTTTCTTT

d_call: TRBD1
v_call: TRBV5-8
j_call: TRBJ2-7
clone_size: -
cdr3_aa: CASSLDGTGVYEQYF
cdr3_nt: TGTGCCAGCAGCTTGGACGGGACAGGAGTTTACGAGCAGTACTTC

d_call: -
v_call: TRBV20-1
j_call: TRBJ2-5
clone_size: -
cdr3_aa: CSAEHQETQYF
cdr3_nt: TGCAGTGCAGAGCACCAAGAGACCCAGTACTTC

d_call: -
v_call: TRBV2
j_call: TRBJ1-3
clone_size: -
cdr3_aa: CATPRVDGNTIYF
cdr3_nt: TGTGCCACCCCCAGGGTTGATGGAAACACCATATATTTT

d_call: TRBD2
v_call: TRBV10-3
j_call: TRBJ2-1
clone_size: -
cdr3_aa: CAISSSGSYNEQFF
cdr3_nt: TGTGCCATCAGTTCTAGCGGGAGCTACAATGAGCAGTTCTTC

d_call: -
v_call: TRBV6-5
j_call: TRBJ2-4
clone_size: -
cdr3_aa: CASGLGRASIQYF
cdr3_nt: TGTGCCAGCGGGTTAGGCAGAGCCAGCATTCAGTACTTC

d_call: -
v_call: TRBV6-6
j_call: TRBJ1-5
clone_size: -
cdr3_aa: CASSLDGRENQPQHF
cdr3_nt: TGTGCCAGCTCCCTAGATGGACGTGAAAATCAGCCCCAGCATTTT

d_call: -
v_call: TRBV15
j_call: TRBJ1-1
clone_size: -
cdr3_aa: CATSRVLGAPEAFF
cdr3_nt: TGTGCCACCAGCAGAGTATTAGGCGCCCCTGAAGCTTTCTTT

d_call: -
v_call: TRBV2
j_call: TRBJ2-5
clone_size: -
cdr3_aa: CASSVRETQYF
cdr3_nt: TGTGCCAGCAGTGTGAGAGAGACCCAGTACTTC

d_call: -
v_call: TRBV29-1
j_call: TRBJ2-2
clone_size: -
cdr3_aa: CSVHSPRSRSEGELFF
cdr3_nt: TGCAGCGTGCATAGCCCCAGGTCTCGGAGCGAAGGGGAGCTGTTTTTT

d_call: -
v_call: TRBV6-1
j_call: TRBJ1-6
clone_size: few
cdr3_aa: CASSVLGILNNSPLHF
cdr3_nt: TGTGCCAGCAGTGTTTTGGGAATTCTGAATAATTCACCCCTCCACTTT

d_call: -
v_call: TRBV7-6
j_call: TRBJ1-4
clone_size: -
cdr3_aa: CASSLVGNEKLFF
cdr3_nt: TGTGCCAGCAGCTTAGTAGGGAATGAAAAACTGTTTTTT

d_call: TRBD2
v_call: TRBV29-1
j_call: TRBJ2-3
clone_size: -
cdr3_aa: CSVALAAVTDTQYF
cdr3_nt: TGCAGCGTTGCACTAGCGGCAGTCACAGATACGCAGTATTTT

d_call: -
v_call: TRBV7-9
j_call: TRBJ1-1
clone_size: -
cdr3_aa: CASSLGTTTEAFF
cdr3_nt: TGTGCCAGCAGCCTGGGGACAACCACTGAAGCTTTCTTT

d_call: -
v_call: TRBV10-3
j_call: TRBJ1-2
clone_size: -
cdr3_aa: CAIGAETHGYTF
cdr3_nt: TGTGCCATCGGGGCAGAAACGCATGGCTACACCTTC

d_call: -
v_call: TRBV30
j_call: TRBJ1-2
clone_size: -
cdr3_aa: CAWSARDWNYGYTF
cdr3_nt: TGTGCCTGGAGTGCCCGGGACTGGAACTATGGCTACACCTTC

d_call: -
v_call: TRBV4-1
j_call: TRBJ2-5
clone_size: -
cdr3_aa: CASSQDGDFQETQYF
cdr3_nt: TGCGCCAGCAGCCAAGATGGGGACTTTCAAGAGACCCAGTACTTC

d_call: -
v_call: TRBV7-9
j_call: TRBJ2-1
clone_size: -
cdr3_aa: CASSIPGTDEQFF
cdr3_nt: TGTGCCAGCAGCATACCGGGGACCGATGAGCAGTTCTTC

d_call: -
v_call: TRBV11-3
j_call: TRBJ2-1
clone_size: -
cdr3_aa: CASSLGGGNEQFF
cdr3_nt: TGTGCCAGCAGCTTAGGTGGCGGGAATGAGCAGTTCTTC

d_call: -
v_call: TRBV19
j_call: TRBJ2-2
clone_size: -
cdr3_aa: CASRGAPNTGELFF
cdr3_nt: TGTGCCAGTAGAGGGGCGCCGAACACCGGGGAGCTGTTTTTT

d_call: -
v_call: TRBV5-1
j_call: TRBJ2-1
clone_size: -
cdr3_aa: CASSLAGLDYNEQFF
cdr3_nt: TGCGCCAGCAGCTTGGCCGGGCTAGATTACAATGAGCAGTTCTTC

d_call: -
v_call: TRBV7-9
j_call: TRBJ2-3
clone_size: -
cdr3_aa: CASSLVARDTQYF
cdr3_nt: TGTGCCAGCAGCTTAGTAGCAAGAGATACGCAGTATTTT